The clone carrying this T cell receptor beta chain was seen many times. The sample is drawn from a study of read filtering for tumor transcriptome and immune sequencing. From around 0.4 ug of RNA, a library with molecular barcoded alpha/delta and beta/gamma adaptors was made. From the reads, TCRdb called clonotypes with MiXCR, one entry per CDR3 protein. The sample records tens of thousands of distinct CDR3 sequences, about 15% being singletons. Sampling of bone marrow took place during active disease in every patient. Material for sequencing was a population of CD138-negative cells sorted from bone marrow. This clonotype was obtained from a donor at least 40 years old with multiple myeloma.

The CDR3 loop is CASSFLRLQRDNQIRTNTGELFF. For the CDR3, the DNA is TGTGCCAGCAGTTTCCTTCGCTTACAACGGGATAACCAGATACGAACGAACACCGGGGAGCTGTTTTTT. The V gene is TRBV27, the J gene TRBJ2-2, with D perhaps TRBD2 (5 bases). Germline lookup yields CDR1 MNHEY and CDR2 SMNVEV (reference sequence). The V end was cut by 3 bases, the J end by 0 bases, with 32 bases between. This CDR3 is built from 23 residues.